These 13 T cell receptor beta chains originate from one sample sequenced in a study of T-cell memory formation after mild COVID-19. MiXCR, applied by TCRdb to the 5' RACE reads, yields one record per CDR3 protein. Of about 410,000 distinct CDR3 sequences in the sample, less than 25% were seen once. Sequencing was carried out using PBMCs or a T cell subset sorted from them (not recorded which). The receptors were sampled from an adult woman who had mild COVID-19 (a few samples of this study predate the infection). Cell type and time point are not known.

V gene TRBV20-1 combines with J gene TRBJ2-3; weak D call: TRBD2 (5 bases). Germline V lookup: CDR1 DFQATT, CDR2 SNEGSKA (reference sequence). The CDR3 runs 12 residues. Trimming left V 4 bases short and J 4 bases short, with 9 bases between. The CDR3 spells CSATDSPDTQYF. The DNA of the CDR3 is TGCAGTGCTACGGACTCCCCAGATACGCAGTATTTT.

This chain joins TRBV12-3 or TRBV12-4 and TRBJ2-1; 12 bases are shared with TRBD2. The CDR3 runs to 17 residues. Trimming cost V 3 bases and J 7 bases; bases outside gene matches: 10. The CDR3 loop is CASSFPLSSGRGNEQFF. For the CDR3, the DNA is TGTGCCAGCAGTTTCCCCCTCTCTAGCGGGAGGGGAAATGAGCAGTTCTTC.

This chain connects TRBV7-9 to TRBJ2-3; 9 bases align to TRBD2. Germline CDR1 SEHNR, CDR2 FQNEAQ (reference sequence). This CDR3 has 17 residues. After removal of 5 bases from V and 2 bases from J, the junction contained 11 bases not matched to a gene. The DNA of the CDR3 is TGTGCCAGCAGCGCGAGTCCTAGCGGGGCGAACACAGATACGCAGTATTTT. This codes for CASSASPSGANTDTQYF.

The rearrangement joins TRBV9 to TRBJ2-2; TRBD2 aligns across 8 bases. Unmatched junction bases numbered 4, after V lost 7 bases and J lost 2 bases. The CDR3 covers 14 residues. Germline V lookup: CDR1 SGDLS, CDR2 YYNGEE. CDR3 residues: CASGTSPNTGELFF. The CDR3 nucleotides read TGTGCCAGCGGGACTAGTCCTAACACCGGGGAGCTGTTTTTT.

This clonotype has just a few counts. The rearrangement joins TRBV5-6 to TRBJ2-7; perhaps TRBD1 as D (5 bases). From germline, CDR1 is SGHDT and CDR2 YYEEEE. Trimming cost V 2 bases and J 5 bases, with 14 bases left between them. This CDR3 spans 14 amino acids. The CDR3 spells CASSFDSRSNEQYF. CDR3 DNA sequence: TGTGCCAGCAGCTTTGACAGTCGTAGCAACGAGCAGTACTTC. The complete variable domain, with remaining parts taken from reference TRBV5-6 and TRBJ2-7, reads DAGVTQSPTHLIKTRGQQVTLRCSPKSGHDTVSWYQQALGQGPQFIFQYYEEEERQRGNFPDRFSGHQFPNYSSELNVNALLLGDSALYLCASSFDSRSNEQYFGPGTRLTVT.

Details on this clonotype: At one end the junction does not follow the germline gene, possibly because of a read error. V and J are TRBV20-1 and TRBJ2-4; the match to TRBD1 covers 8 bases. CDR1 and CDR2 (germline): DFQATT, SNEGSKA (reference sequence). The CDR3 covers 11 residues. This CDR3 reads CSARQGNIHYF. In DNA form, the CDR3 reads TGCAGTGCTCGACAGGGGAACATTCATTACTTC.

The sample holds a few counts of this clonotype. V usage is TRBV28 and J usage is TRBJ2-4, with TRBD1 as a possible D gene (7 bases). CDR1 MDHEN and CDR2 SYDVKM come from the germline V gene. The ends were cut back, 7 bases at V and 0 bases at J, with 16 bases in the middle. The CDR3 loop spans 16 amino acids. CDR3 loop: CASTSGGKLAKNIQYF. Written as DNA, the CDR3 is TGTGCCAGCACATCAGGGGGGAAACTAGCCAAAAACATTCAGTACTTC. Combining the CDR3 with reference TRBV28 and TRBJ2-4 gives the whole variable domain DVKVTQSSRYLVKRTGEKVFLECVQDMDHENMFWYRQDPGLGLRLIYFSYDVKMKEKGDIPEGYSVSREKKERFSLILESASTNQTSMYLCASTSGGKLAKNIQYFGAGTRLSVL.

This chain uses TRBV12-3 or TRBV12-4 with TRBJ1-1; D gene unclear. The CDR3 contains 13 residues. The germline V and J ends were trimmed by 7 bases and 6 bases, with 15 bases remaining between them. The CDR3 protein is CASTISPGSEAFF. The CDR3 nucleotides are TGTGCCAGCACTATATCCCCGGGATCTGAAGCTTTCTTT.

The V and J genes are TRBV7-2 and TRBJ2-7; D unclear. From germline, CDR1 is SGHTA and CDR2 FQGNSA. V lost 3 bases, J lost 5 bases, and 8 bases lay in between. CDR3 length: 12 residues. The DNA for the CDR3 is TGTGCCAGCAGCTTCCACTACAACGAGCAGTACTTC. It codes for CASSFHYNEQYF. Looking up the rest from reference TRBV7-2 and TRBJ2-7 gives the full variable domain: GAGVSQSPSNKVTEKGKDVELRCDPISGHTALYWYRQSLGQGLEFLIYFQGNSAPDKSGLPSDRFSAERTGGSVSTLTIQRTQQEDSAVYLCASSFHYNEQYFGPGTRLTVT.

This clonotype was observed a handful of times. The CDR3 nucleotides read TGTGCCAGCATTTCTAGCGGGGCCTACGAGCAGTACTTC. Translating it yields CASISSGAYEQYF. This chain uses TRBV7-9 with TRBJ2-7; 9 nucleotides agree with TRBD2. V dropped 7 bases and J dropped 2; count of bases not matched to a gene: 3. The CDR3 runs to 13 residues. Germline-derived CDR1 and CDR2 are SEHNR and FQNEAQ (reference sequence).

V and J are TRBV12-3 or TRBV12-4 and TRBJ2-7; D perhaps matches TRBD2 (6 bases). Trimming left V 2 bases short and J 9 bases short, with 11 bases between. CDR3 size: 12 residues. This chain's CDR3 is CASSLLGGLQYF. For the CDR3, the DNA is TGTGCCAGCAGTTTACTGGGGGGTCTGCAGTACTTC.

V and J are TRBV28 and TRBJ2-5; 7 bases are a match to TRBD1. Looked up from germline, CDR1 is MDHEN and CDR2 is SYDVKM. The CDR3 spans 13 residues. J gave up 7 bases and V 2 bases, and 4 bases lay outside the gene matches. This CDR3 is CASSLRTGGTQYF. Written as DNA, the CDR3 is TGTGCCAGCAGTTTAAGGACAGGCGGGACCCAGTACTTC.

This clonotype was counted a few times. The rearrangement links TRBV5-1 to TRBJ2-2, with 8 bases lining up with TRBD2. Germline V gene data show CDR1 as SGHRS and CDR2 as YFSETQ. The V segment lost 3 bases and the J segment 4 bases; nucleotides outside the gene matches: 5. This CDR3 region has 15 residues. The DNA for the CDR3 is TGCGCCAGCAGCTGGGAGCGGGAGAGCACCGGGGAGCTGTTTTTT. Translation: CASSWERESTGELFF.